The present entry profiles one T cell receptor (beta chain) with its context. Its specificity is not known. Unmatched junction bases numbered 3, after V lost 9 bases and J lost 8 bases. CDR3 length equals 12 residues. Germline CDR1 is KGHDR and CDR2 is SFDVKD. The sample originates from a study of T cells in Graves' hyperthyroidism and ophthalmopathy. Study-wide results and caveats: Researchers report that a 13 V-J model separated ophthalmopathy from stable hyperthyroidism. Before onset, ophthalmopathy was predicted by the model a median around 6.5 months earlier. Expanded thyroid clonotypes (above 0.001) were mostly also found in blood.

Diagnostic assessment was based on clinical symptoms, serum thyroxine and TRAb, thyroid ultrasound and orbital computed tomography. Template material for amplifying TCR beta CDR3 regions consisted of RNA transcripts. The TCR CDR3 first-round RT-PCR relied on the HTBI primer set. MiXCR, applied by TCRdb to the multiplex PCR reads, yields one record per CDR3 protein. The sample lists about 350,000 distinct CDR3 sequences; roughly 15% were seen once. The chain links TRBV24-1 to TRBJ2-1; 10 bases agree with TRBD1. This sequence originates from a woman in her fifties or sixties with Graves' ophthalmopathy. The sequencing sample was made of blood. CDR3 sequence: CATGTGDYEQFF. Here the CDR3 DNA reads TGTGCCACCGGGACAGGGGACTATGAGCAGTTCTTC.